The 7 T cell receptor beta chains presented below share a single source sample, sequenced in a study of cytomegalovirus exposure and HLA in healthy donors. PCR used 60 Vbeta primers and 13 Jbeta primers. Method: immunoSEQ multiplex PCR; TCRdb's copy keeps in-frame clones and lacks some. The sample lists some 86,000 clones; about 76% were seen once. Sequenced input: PBMCs. Every receptor here comes from a woman in her forties in good health and CMV-seropositive.

The chain has TRBV9 and TRBJ2-1; possible D gene TRBD2, 5 bases. The length of the CDR3 is 15 residues. Germline CDR1 reads SGDLS; CDR2 reads YYNGEE. V lost 0 bases to trimming and J lost 8 bases, with 15 bases between them. CDR3 residues: CASSVGASLRDEQFF. The CDR3, as DNA: TGTGCCAGCAGCGTAGGGGCTAGCCTAAGGGATGAGCAGTTCTTC.

The V call is TRBV28, the J call TRBJ2-7; 7 bases are shared with TRBD1. The germline gives CDR1 MDHEN, CDR2 SYDVKM. J lost 2 bases, V lost 11 bases, and 18 bases had no gene match. CDR3 length equals 16 residues. The chain's CDR3 is CASARNRDRATYEQYF. CDR3 bases: TGTGCCTCAGCACGGAATCGGGACAGAGCAACCTACGAGCAGTACTTC.

The genes are TRBV7-9 and TRBJ2-7; D not resolved. Looked up from germline, CDR1 is SEHNR and CDR2 is FQNEAQ (reference sequence). Trimming stripped 1 base from V and 7 bases from J, with 11 bases between. The CDR3 covers 13 residues. The CDR3 region is CASSLGPGPEQYF. In DNA, the CDR3 is TGTGCCAGCAGCTTAGGTCCGGGTCCTGAGCAGTACTTC.

The V and J genes are TRBV19 and TRBJ1-1, with TRBD1 matching over 7 bases. CDR3 length: 15 residues. Per germline, CDR1 LNHDA and CDR2 SQIVND (reference sequence). Trimming cost V 6 bases and J 2 bases; bases outside gene matches: 9. This chain's CDR3 is CASSSNQGVNTEAFF. In nucleotides, the CDR3 is TGTGCCAGTAGCAGCAACCAGGGGGTCAACACTGAAGCTTTCTTT.

This chain links TRBV10-3 with TRBJ2-1; D call uncertain. The germline V gene has CDR1 ENHRY and CDR2 SYGVKD. The CDR3 has 11 amino acids. Trimming removed 6 bases from V and 10 bases from J, with 10 bases in between. DNA for the CDR3: TGTGCCATCAGAGGCAACGGGGAGCAGTTCTTC. Encoded protein: CAIRGNGEQFF.

Remarks on this clone: Other DNA sequences of this sample code for an identical CDR3. V usage is TRBV5-1 and J usage is TRBJ1-2, with D hard to call. CDR1 is SGHRS and CDR2 is YFSETQ in the germline V gene. CDR3 length equals 14 residues. Deletions cut 0 bases from V and 4 bases from J, with 10 bases between. The CDR3 DNA is TGCGCCAGCAGCTTGGAAGGCGGAAGCTATGGCTACACCTTC. This sequence encodes CASSLEGGSYGYTF.

The genes are TRBV9 and TRBJ1-3; no firm D call. The CDR3 is made up of 15 amino acids. Trimming pared 2 bases from V and 3 bases from J, leaving 12 bases between. CDR1 and CDR2 (germline): SGDLS, YYNGEE. CDR3 protein: CASSVDGVFGNTIYF. CDR3 DNA: TGTGCCAGCAGCGTCGACGGGGTTTTTGGAAACACCATATATTTT.